This T cell receptor (beta chain) stems from a study of blood T cell repertoires in COVID-19. Background on the study: Some COVID-19 samples were acute and others convalescent; all came from the United States, Italy and Spain. T cells, B-cell-depleted T cells, or PBMCs supplied cDNA or gDNA.

Points on this clone: Different DNA sequences within this sample yield the same CDR3.

Seattle patient enrollment occurred during active infection, with longitudinal follow-up thereafter. The CDR3 runs to 16 residues. V was clipped by 3 bases and J by 4 bases; unmatched bases: 4. Germline V gives CDR1 LNHDA, CDR2 SQIVND (reference sequence). Source study methods: The authors estimated nucleated cell counts from reference gene primer amplification. Measured with immunoSEQ multiplex PCR; TCRdb has only the in-frame clones, and not every one. The V and J calls and clone size come from that table; D and trimming were worked out from the DNA. The table has under 250,000 clones, 75% to 85% seen once.

Input material: peripheral blood. J is TRBJ2-2 and V is TRBV19; 11 bases map to TRBD2. This receptor was identified in a woman between 65 and 79 years old with COVID-19, enrolled during active disease. CDR3 residues: CASSIELAGVTGELFF. As DNA, the CDR3 is TGTGCCAGTAGTATTGAACTAGCGGGAGTCACCGGGGAGCTGTTTTTT.